This passage covers 14 T cell receptor beta chains from one sample sequenced in a study of blood T cell repertoires in COVID-19. TCRdb's copy holds only in-frame clones and misses some; the assay was immunoSEQ multiplex PCR. The sample holds fewer than 500,000 clones, just over 85% seen once. The sequenced material came from peripheral blood. These receptors were obtained from a woman aged 30 to 39 with active or convalescent COVID-19.

The chain links TRBV2 to TRBJ2-7, with unresolved D. Germline CDR1 and CDR2: SNHLY and FYNNEI. Trimming stripped 4 bases from V and 3 bases from J, with 10 bases between. The CDR3 has 13 amino acids. CDR3 amino acids: CASSGRTDYEQYF. The CDR3 DNA reads TGTGCCAGCAGTGGGAGAACCGACTACGAGCAGTACTTC.

This clone has only one observation. The chain joins TRBV20-1 to TRBJ2-3; 11 positions agree with TRBD2. J lost 2 bases, V lost 3 bases, and 4 bases had no gene match. Germline V gene lookup returns CDR1 DFQATT and CDR2 SNEGSKA (reference sequence). This CDR3 has 15 amino acids. As DNA, the CDR3 is TGCAGTGCTAGTGGGACTAGCGGATACACAGATACGCAGTATTTT. Residues: CSASGTSGYTDTQYF.

The chain recombines TRBV19 with TRBJ2-6; 7 bases are shared with TRBD1. The CDR3 is 20 residues long. V lost 6 bases and J lost 0; bases outside the gene matches: 17. The V gene's germline CDR1 is LNHDA and CDR2 SQIVND (reference sequence). The CDR3 region has the DNA TGTGCCAGTAGGACAGGGATAGCACAGCTTAAAAGCTCTGGGGCCAACGTCCTGACTTTC. It translates to CASRTGIAQLKSSGANVLTF.

This clone has a single count. The chain joins TRBV5-1 to TRBJ1-2; D is unclear. This CDR3 is built from 16 residues. Trimming removed 0 bases from V and 3 bases from J, with 15 bases in between. Germline-derived CDR1 and CDR2 are SGHRS and YFSETQ. The CDR3 nucleotides are TGCGCCAGCAGCTTGGTAACAGCTCCGAACTACTATGGCTACACCTTC. It encodes CASSLVTAPNYYGYTF.

The chain is built from TRBV5-1 and TRBJ2-6, with unresolved D. Trimming shortened V by 5 bases and J by 0 bases, and 6 bases separated the two germline ends. Germline V gene lookup returns CDR1 SGHRS and CDR2 YFSETQ. The CDR3 length is 14 residues. As DNA, the CDR3 is TGCGCCAGCAGTCCCGTCTCTGGGGCCAACGTCCTGACTTTC. The encoded protein is CASSPVSGANVLTF.

This chain joins TRBV18 and TRBJ1-1, with 7 nucleotides matching TRBD1. CDR3 length equals 13 residues. The V segment lost 2 bases and the J segment 11 bases; nucleotides outside the gene matches: 8. The germline CDR1 and CDR2 sequences are KGHSH and LQKENI. CDR3 coding DNA: TGTGCCAGCTCACCAGGGGCGGAGGGGGCGGCTTTCTTT. This encodes CASSPGAEGAAFF.

The chain is built from TRBV2 and TRBJ1-5; TRBD1 is a possible D gene (6 bases). V was cut by 5 bases and J by 1 base, with 9 bases left in between. The germline V gene has CDR1 SNHLY and CDR2 FYNNEI. The length of the CDR3 is 14 residues. The CDR3 coding sequence is TGTGCCAGCAGTCGGGACATAAGCAATCAGCCCCAGCATTTT. Amino acids: CASSRDISNQPQHF.

The chain has TRBV6-5 and TRBJ2-7; the match to TRBD1 covers 10 bases. The CDR3 is 14 residues long. Per the germline V gene, CDR1 is MNHEY and CDR2 is SVGAGI. J gave up 5 bases and V 0 bases, and 1 base lay outside the gene matches. For the CDR3, the DNA is TGTGCCAGCAGTTACTCAGGGACAGGGGACGAGCAGTACTTC. The encoded protein is CASSYSGTGDEQYF.

V and J are TRBV5-1 and TRBJ1-2; 7 bases align to TRBD1. The ends lost 4 bases at V and 3 bases at J; junction bases unmatched: 9. CDR3 length: 15 amino acids. CDR1 and CDR2 (germline): SGHRS, YFSETQ. CDR3 in amino acids: CASSREGARDYGYTF. The CDR3 DNA reads TGCGCCAGCAGCCGGGAGGGGGCGAGGGACTATGGCTACACCTTC.

The V call is TRBV30, the J call TRBJ2-7; TRBD1 aligns across 7 bases. The ends lost 5 bases at V and 0 bases at J; junction bases unmatched: 1. Germline CDR1 reads GTSNPN; CDR2 reads SVGIG (reference sequence). CDR3 length: 12 residues. The chain's CDR3 is CAWGTVSYEQYF. In DNA form, the CDR3 reads TGTGCCTGGGGGACAGTCTCCTACGAGCAGTACTTC.

The genes are TRBV6-5 and TRBJ1-3, with TRBD1 identical over 8 bases. The CDR3 is 15 residues long. CDR1 and CDR2 from the germline V gene are MNHEY and SVGAGI. The junction had 7 bases not matched to a gene; V was cut back by 7 bases and J by 2 bases. DNA of the CDR3: TGTGCCAGCAAATCAGGGGGCGCGACTGGAAACACCATATATTTT. Translation gives CASKSGGATGNTIYF.

This clone appeared a single time. The V call is TRBV13, the J call TRBJ2-3; 10 positions match TRBD2. CDR1 and CDR2 (germline): PRHDT, FYEKMQ (reference sequence). The V gene end was trimmed by 5 bases and the J gene end by 4 bases; junction bases not matched to a gene: 12. This CDR3 contains 17 residues. The CDR3 coding sequence is TGTGCCAGCAGCAAAGCCTTATGGACTAGCGGCTCAGATACGCAGTATTTT. It specifies CASSKALWTSGSDTQYF.

The chain employs TRBV11-1 and TRBJ2-7, with D unclear. This CDR3 has 13 residues. Germline CDR1 reads SGHAT; CDR2 reads FQDESV (reference sequence). The V end was cut by 3 bases, the J end by 2 bases, with 8 bases between. CDR3 DNA: TGTGCCAGCAGCTTGTACACCACCTACGAGCAGTACTTC. Translating gives CASSLYTTYEQYF.

This chain joins TRBV10-3 and TRBJ2-5, with a possible D match to TRBD2 (5 bases). Germline V gene lookup returns CDR1 ENHRY and CDR2 SYGVKD. The CDR3 extends over 13 amino acids. With 7 bases removed from V and 5 bases from J, the gap between germline ends came to 14 bases. The CDR3 spells CAIKSGSEETQYF. CDR3 nucleotide sequence: TGTGCCATCAAGTCGGGGAGTGAGGAGACCCAGTACTTC.